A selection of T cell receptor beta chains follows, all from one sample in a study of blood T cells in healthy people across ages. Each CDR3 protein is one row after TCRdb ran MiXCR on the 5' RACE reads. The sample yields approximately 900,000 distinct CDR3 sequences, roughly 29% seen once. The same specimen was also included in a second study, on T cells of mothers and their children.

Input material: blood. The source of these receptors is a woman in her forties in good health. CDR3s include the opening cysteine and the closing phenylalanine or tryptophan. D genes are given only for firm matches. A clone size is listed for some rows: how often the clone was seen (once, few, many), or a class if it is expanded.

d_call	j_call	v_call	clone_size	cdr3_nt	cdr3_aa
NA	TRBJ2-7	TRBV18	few	TGTGCCAGCTCATCGAATCGGGACAACTCCTACGAGCAGTACTTC	CASSSNRDNSYEQYF
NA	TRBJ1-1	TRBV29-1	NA	TGCAGCTACGCCGGGGGACTACACACTGAAGCTTTCTTT	CSYAGGLHTEAFF
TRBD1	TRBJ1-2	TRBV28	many	TGTGCCAGCAGTAACCAAGGGACAGGGACGCGAGGCTACACCTTC	CASSNQGTGTRGYTF
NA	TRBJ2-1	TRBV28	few	TGTGCCAGCAGCCCCCTTAGGGCTATCGAGGAGCAGTTCTTC	CASSPLRAIEEQFF
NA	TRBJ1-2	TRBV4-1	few	TGCGCCAGCAGCCATCCGGGGACGGATGCGATCTATGGCTACACCTTC	CASSHPGTDAIYGYTF
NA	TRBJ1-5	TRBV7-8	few	TGTGCCAGCAGCTTAGCGCTGTACCACAGTAACAATCAGCCCCAGCATTTT	CASSLALYHSNNQPQHF
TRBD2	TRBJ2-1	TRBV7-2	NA	TGTGCCAGCAGCTTAGCGCCCGGCGGGGGGTTTGGTGGTGAGCAGTTCTTC	CASSLAPGGGFGGEQFF
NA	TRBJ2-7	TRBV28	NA	TGTGCCAGCAGTTCCTTAGGGGTATACGAGCAGTACTTC	CASSSLGVYEQYF
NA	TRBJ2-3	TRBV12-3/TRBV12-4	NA	TGTGCCAGCAGACCGGACGGCACAGATACGCAGTATTTT	CASRPDGTDTQYF
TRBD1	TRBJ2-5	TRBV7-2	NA	TGTGCCAGCAGCGTTACAGGGGCGGGCGAGACCCAGTACTTC	CASSVTGAGETQYF
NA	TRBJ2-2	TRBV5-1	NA	TGCGCCAGCAGCTTGGTTGTCGCGAACACCGGGGAGCTGTTTTTT	CASSLVVANTGELFF
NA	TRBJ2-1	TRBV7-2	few	TGTGCCAGCAGCGCCGAGAGGGTGAGCTCCTACAATGAGCAGTTCTTC	CASSAERVSSYNEQFF
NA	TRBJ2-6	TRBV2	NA	TGTGCCAGCAGTGAAATTGGGTCACGCGGGGCCAACGTCCTGACTTTC	CASSEIGSRGANVLTF
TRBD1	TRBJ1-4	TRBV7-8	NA	TGTGCCAGCAGCCCGCACAGGGGGCATGAAAAACTGTTTTTT	CASSPHRGHEKLFF
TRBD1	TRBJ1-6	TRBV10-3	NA	TGTGCCATCAGTGGGACAGGGGAAGGGTCACCCCTCCACTTT	CAISGTGEGSPLHF
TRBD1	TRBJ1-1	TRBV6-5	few	TGTGCCAGCAGTGTACAGGGGGCGAACACTGAAGCTTTCTTT	CASSVQGANTEAFF
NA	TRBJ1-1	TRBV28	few	TGTGCCAGCAGTTTATTTGTTGGGGCGATGAACACTGAAGCTTTCTTT	CASSLFVGAMNTEAFF
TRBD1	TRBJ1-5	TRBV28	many	TGTGCCAGCAGTCACTTGAGAGGGGGCAGCAATCAGCCCCAGCATTTT	CASSHLRGGSNQPQHF
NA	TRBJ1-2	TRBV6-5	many	TGTGCCAGCAGTTCCCCCGGGAGGGCTAACTATGGCTACACCTTC	CASSSPGRANYGYTF
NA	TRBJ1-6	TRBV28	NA	TGTGCCACAAGGGGGGTAACAAATTCACCCCTCCACTTT	CATRGVTNSPLHF
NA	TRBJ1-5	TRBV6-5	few	TGTGCCAGCAGTTACGTCGGTAATCAGCCCCAGCATTTT	CASSYVGNQPQHF
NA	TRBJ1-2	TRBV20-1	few	TGCAGTGCTGCGGGACTGACGGCTAACTATGGCTACACCTTC	CSAAGLTANYGYTF
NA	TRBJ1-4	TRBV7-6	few	TGTGCCAGCAGCTTATACAGGGAACCTCGGAATAATGAAAAACTGTTTTTT	CASSLYREPRNNEKLFF
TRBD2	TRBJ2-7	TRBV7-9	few	TGTGCCAGCAGCACTGGACTAGCGGGCGGGTACGAGCAGTACTTC	CASSTGLAGGYEQYF
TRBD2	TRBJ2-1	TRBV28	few	TGTGCCAGCAGTCCACTAGCGGGGGGTTGGAATGAGCAGTTCTTC	CASSPLAGGWNEQFF